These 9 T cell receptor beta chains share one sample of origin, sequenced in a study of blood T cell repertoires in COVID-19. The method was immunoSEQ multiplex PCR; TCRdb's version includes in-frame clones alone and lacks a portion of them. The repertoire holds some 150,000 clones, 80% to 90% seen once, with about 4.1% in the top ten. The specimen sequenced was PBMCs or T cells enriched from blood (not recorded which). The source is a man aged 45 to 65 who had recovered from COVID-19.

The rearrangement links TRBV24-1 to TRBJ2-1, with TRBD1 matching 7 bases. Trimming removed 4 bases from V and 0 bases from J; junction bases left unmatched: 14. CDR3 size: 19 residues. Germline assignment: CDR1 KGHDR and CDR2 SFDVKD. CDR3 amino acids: CATSDNEKLQGSSYNEQFF. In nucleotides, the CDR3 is TGTGCCACCAGTGACAACGAAAAACTACAGGGGAGCTCCTACAATGAGCAGTTCTTC.

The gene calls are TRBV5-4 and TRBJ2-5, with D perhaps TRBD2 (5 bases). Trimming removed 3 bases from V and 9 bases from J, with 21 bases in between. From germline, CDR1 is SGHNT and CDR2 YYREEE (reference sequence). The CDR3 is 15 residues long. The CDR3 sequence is CASSYRTGNKRAQYF. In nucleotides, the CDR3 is TGTGCCAGCAGCTACCGGACTGGAAACAAGAGGGCCCAGTACTTC.

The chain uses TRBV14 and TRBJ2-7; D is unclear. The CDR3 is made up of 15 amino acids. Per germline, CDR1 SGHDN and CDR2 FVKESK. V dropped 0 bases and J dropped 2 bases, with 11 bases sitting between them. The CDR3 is CASSQEHVVPYEQYV. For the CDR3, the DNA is TGTGCCAGCAGCCAAGAACACGTGGTTCCCTACGAGCAGTACGTC.

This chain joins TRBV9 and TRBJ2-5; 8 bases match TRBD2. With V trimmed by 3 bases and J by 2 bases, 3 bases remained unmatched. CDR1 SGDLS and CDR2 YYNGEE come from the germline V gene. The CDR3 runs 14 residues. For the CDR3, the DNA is TGTGCCAGCAGCGGGGGACTAGAACAAGAGACCCAGTACTTC. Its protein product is CASSGGLEQETQYF.

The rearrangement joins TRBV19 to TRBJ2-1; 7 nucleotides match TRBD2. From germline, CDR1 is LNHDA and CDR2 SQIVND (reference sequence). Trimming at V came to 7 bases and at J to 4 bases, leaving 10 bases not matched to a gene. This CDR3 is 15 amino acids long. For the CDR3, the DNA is TGTGCCAGTACCCCTCGTGGCGGGGGTTACAATGAGCAGTTCTTC. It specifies CASTPRGGGYNEQFF.

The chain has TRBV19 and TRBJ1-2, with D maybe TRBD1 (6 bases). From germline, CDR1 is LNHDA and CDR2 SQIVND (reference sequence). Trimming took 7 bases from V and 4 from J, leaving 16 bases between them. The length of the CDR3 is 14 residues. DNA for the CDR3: TGTGCCAGTACCGACAGGCCCGTAGGCTATGGCTACACCTTC. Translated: CASTDRPVGYGYTF. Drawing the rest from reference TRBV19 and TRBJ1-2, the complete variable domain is DGGITQSPKYLFRKEGQNVTLSCEQNLNHDAMYWYRQDPGQGLRLIYYSQIVNDFQKGDIAEGYSVSREKKESFPLTVTSAQKNPTAFYLCASTDRPVGYGYTFGSGTRLTVV.

CDR3 DNA sequence: TGTGCCAGCAGTACAACAGGGTACAATGAGCAGTTCTTC. Translated: CASSTTGYNEQFF. The chain carries TRBV5-6 and TRBJ2-1; possible D gene TRBD1, 6 bases. The CDR3 runs 13 residues. CDR1 SGHDT and CDR2 YYEEEE come from the germline V gene. V was pared by 5 bases and J by 4 bases, with 10 bases between.

The CDR3 DNA is TGCGCCAGCAGCCAAGTGCAGAGCACAGATACGCAGTATTTT. Protein: CASSQVQSTDTQYF. The chain is built from TRBV4-3 and TRBJ2-3; D is unresolved. Trimming removed 1 base at V and 0 bases at J, with 5 bases between. The germline gives CDR1 LGHNA, CDR2 YSLEER. The CDR3 loop spans 14 amino acids.

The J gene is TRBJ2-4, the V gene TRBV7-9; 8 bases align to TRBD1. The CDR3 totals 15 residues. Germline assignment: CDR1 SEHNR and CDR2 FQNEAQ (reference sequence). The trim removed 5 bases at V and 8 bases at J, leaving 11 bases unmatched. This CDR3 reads CASSPKGQVADIQYF. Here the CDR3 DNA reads TGTGCCAGCAGCCCGAAGGGACAGGTTGCTGACATTCAGTACTTC.